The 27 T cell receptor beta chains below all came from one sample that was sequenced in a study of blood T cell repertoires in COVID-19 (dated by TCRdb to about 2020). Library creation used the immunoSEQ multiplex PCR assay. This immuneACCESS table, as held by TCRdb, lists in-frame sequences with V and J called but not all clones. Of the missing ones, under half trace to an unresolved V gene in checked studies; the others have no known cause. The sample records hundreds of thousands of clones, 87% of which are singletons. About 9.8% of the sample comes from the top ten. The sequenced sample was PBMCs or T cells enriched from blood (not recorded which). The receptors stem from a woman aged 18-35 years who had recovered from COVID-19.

The CDR3 DNA follows: TGTGCCAGCAGTGTTTTGGACAAACAAGAGACCCAGTACTTC. Amino acids: CASSVLDKQETQYF. The V call is TRBV2, the J call TRBJ2-5, with a weak D call TRBD1 (5 bases). CDR3 length: 14 residues. In germline, CDR1 is SNHLY, CDR2 FYNNEI. Trimming stripped 4 bases from V and 2 bases from J, with 11 bases between. Together with reference TRBV2 and TRBJ2-5, the CDR3 gives the full variable domain: EPEVTQTPSHQVTQMGQEVILRCVPISNHLYFYWYRQILGQKVEFLVSFYNNEISEKSEIFDDQFSVERPDGSNFTLKIRSTKLEDSAMYFCASSVLDKQETQYFGPGTRLLVL.

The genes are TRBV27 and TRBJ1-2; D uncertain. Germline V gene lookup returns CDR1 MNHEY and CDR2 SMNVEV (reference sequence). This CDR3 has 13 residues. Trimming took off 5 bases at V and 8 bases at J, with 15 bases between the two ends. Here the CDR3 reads CASSESGPEGYTF. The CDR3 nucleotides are TGTGCCAGCAGTGAATCGGGTCCTGAGGGCTACACCTTC.

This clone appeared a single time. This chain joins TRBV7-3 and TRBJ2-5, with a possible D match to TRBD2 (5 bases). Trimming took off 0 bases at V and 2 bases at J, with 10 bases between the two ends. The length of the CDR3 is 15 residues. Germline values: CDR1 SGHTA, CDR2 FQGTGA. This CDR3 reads CASSLTSSGQETQYF. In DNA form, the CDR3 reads TGTGCCAGCAGCTTAACGTCCTCGGGGCAAGAGACCCAGTACTTC.

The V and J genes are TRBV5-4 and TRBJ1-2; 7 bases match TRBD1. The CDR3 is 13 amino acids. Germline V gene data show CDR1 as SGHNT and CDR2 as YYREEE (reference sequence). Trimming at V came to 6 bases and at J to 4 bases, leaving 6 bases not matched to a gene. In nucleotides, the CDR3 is TGTGCCAGCACCCTGGGGACAGCCTATGGCTACACCTTC. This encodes CASTLGTAYGYTF.

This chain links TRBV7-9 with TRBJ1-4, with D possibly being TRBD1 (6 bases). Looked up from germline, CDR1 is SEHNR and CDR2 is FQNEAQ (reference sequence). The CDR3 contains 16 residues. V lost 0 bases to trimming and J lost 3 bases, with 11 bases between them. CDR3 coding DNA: TGTGCCAGCAGCTTAGCGGCGGCAGGGGCTAATGAAAAACTGTTTTTT. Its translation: CASSLAAAGANEKLFF.

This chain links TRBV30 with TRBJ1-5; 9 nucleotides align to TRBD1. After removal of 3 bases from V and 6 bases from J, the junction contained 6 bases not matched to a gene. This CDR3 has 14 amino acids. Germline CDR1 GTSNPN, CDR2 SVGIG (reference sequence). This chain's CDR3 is CAWRAGQGGQPQHF. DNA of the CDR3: TGTGCCTGGAGGGCGGGACAGGGTGGTCAGCCCCAGCATTTT.

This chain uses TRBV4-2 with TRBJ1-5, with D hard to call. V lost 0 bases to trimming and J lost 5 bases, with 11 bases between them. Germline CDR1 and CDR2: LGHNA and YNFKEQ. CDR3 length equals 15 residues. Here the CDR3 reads CASSQDRLEYQPQHF. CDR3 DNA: TGTGCCAGCAGCCAAGACCGTTTGGAGTATCAGCCCCAGCATTTT.

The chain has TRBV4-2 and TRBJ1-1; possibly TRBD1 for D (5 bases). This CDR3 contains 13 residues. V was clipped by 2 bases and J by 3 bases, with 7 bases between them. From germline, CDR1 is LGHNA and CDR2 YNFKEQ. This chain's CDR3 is CASSQQGDTEAFF. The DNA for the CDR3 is TGTGCCAGCAGCCAACAGGGTGACACTGAAGCTTTCTTT.

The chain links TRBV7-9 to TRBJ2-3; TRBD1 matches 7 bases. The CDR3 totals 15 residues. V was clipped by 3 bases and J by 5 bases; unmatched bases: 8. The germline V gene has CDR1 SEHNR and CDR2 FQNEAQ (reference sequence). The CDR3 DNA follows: TGTGCCAGCAGCTTGTGGACAGGAGCCATAGATACGCAGTATTTT. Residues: CASSLWTGAIDTQYF.

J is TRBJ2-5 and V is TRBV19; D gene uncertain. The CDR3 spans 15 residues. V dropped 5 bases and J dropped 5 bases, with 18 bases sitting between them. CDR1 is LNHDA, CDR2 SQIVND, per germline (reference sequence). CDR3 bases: TGTGCCAGTAGTTCGACGACCGATCCCAGGGAGACCCAGTACTTC. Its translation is CASSSTTDPRETQYF.

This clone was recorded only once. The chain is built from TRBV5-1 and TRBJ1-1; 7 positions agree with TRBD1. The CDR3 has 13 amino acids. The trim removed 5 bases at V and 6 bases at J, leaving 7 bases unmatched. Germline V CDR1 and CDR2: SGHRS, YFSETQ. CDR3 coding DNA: TGCGCCAGCAGTTTTACAGGGGAACCTGAAGCTTTCTTT. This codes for CASSFTGEPEAFF. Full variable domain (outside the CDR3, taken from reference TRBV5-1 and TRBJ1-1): KAGVTQTPRYLIKTRGQQVTLSCSPISGHRSVSWYQQTPGQGLQFLFEYFSETQRNKGNFPGRFSGRQFSNSRSEMNVSTLELGDSALYLCASSFTGEPEAFFGQGTRLTVV.

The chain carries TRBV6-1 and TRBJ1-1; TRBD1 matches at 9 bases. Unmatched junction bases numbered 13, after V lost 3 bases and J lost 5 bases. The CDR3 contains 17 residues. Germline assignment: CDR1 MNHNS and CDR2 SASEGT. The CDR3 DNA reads TGTGCCAGCAGTGATGAGGGACAGGGTTGGGTGGGTACTGAAGCTTTCTTT. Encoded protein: CASSDEGQGWVGTEAFF.

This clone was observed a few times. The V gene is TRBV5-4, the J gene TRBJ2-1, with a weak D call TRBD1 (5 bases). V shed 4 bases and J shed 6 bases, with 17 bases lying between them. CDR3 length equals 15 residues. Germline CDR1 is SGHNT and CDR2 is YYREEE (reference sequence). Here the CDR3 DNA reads TGTGCCAGCAGCCCCCAGGCAGGGATTCTCAATGAGCAGTTCTTC. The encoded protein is CASSPQAGILNEQFF. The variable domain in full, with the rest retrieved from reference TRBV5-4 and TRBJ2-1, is ETGVTQSPTHLIKTRGQQVTLRCSSQSGHNTVSWYQQALGQGPQFIFQYYREEENGRGNFPPRFSGLQFPNYSSELNVNALELDDSALYLCASSPQAGILNEQFFGPGTRLTVL.

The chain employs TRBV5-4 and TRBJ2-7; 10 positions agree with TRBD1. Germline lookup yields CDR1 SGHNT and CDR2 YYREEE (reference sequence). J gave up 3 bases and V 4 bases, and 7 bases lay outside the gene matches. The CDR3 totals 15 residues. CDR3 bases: TGTGCCAGCAGCCTACCGGGACAGGGGTTCTACGAGCAGTACTTC. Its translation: CASSLPGQGFYEQYF.

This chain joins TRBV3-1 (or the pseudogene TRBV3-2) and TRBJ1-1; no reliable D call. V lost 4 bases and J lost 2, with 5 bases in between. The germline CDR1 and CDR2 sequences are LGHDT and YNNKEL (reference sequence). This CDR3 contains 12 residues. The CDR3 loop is CASSLYNTEAFF. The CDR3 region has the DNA TGTGCCAGCAGCCTATATAACACTGAAGCTTTCTTT.

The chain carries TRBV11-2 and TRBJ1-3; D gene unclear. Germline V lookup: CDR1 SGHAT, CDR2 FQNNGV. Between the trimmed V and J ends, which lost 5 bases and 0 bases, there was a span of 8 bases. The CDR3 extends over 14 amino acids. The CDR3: CASSLQISGNTIYF. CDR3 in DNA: TGTGCCAGCAGCCTACAGATCTCTGGAAACACCATATATTTT.

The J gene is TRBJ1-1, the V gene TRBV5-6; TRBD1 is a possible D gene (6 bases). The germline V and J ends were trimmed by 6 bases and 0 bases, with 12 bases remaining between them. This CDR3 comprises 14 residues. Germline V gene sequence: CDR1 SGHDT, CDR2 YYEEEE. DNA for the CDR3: TGTGCCAGCAATTGGCGGGGGCTGAACACTGAAGCTTTCTTT. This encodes CASNWRGLNTEAFF.

The CDR3, as DNA: TGTGCCAGCAGACAGAGCTCCTACAATGAGCAGTTCTTC. Translating it yields CASRQSSYNEQFF. This chain connects TRBV28 to TRBJ2-1; D not resolved. This CDR3 contains 13 residues. Germline V gene sequence: CDR1 MDHEN, CDR2 SYDVKM. Trimming shortened V by 6 bases and J by 0 bases, and 6 bases separated the two germline ends.

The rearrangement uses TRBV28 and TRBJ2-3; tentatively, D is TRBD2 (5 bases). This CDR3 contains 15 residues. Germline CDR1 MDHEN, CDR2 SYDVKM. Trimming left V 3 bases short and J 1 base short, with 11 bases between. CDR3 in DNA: TGTGCCAGCAGTTTGATCGAGGGCCGCACAGATACGCAGTATTTT. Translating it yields CASSLIEGRTDTQYF.

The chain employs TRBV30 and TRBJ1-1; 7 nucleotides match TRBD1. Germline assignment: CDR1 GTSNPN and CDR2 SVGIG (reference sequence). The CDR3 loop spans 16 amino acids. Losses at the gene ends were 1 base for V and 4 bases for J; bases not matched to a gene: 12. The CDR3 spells CAWSGDLRGLSTEAFF. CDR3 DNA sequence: TGTGCCTGGAGTGGCGATCTAAGGGGGCTGAGCACTGAAGCTTTCTTT.

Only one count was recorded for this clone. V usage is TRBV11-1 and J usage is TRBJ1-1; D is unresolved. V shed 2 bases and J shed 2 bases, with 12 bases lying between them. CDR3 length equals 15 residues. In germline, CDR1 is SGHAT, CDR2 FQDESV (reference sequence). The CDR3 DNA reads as TGTGCCAGCAGCTTACGGATGGAGGGAAACACTGAAGCTTTCTTT. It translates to CASSLRMEGNTEAFF.

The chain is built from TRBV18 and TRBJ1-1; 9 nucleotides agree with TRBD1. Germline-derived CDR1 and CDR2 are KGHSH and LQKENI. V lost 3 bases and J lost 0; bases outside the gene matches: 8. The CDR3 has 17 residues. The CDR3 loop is CASSPTGGAVMNTEAFF. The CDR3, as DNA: TGTGCCAGCTCACCGACAGGGGGGGCGGTCATGAACACTGAAGCTTTCTTT.

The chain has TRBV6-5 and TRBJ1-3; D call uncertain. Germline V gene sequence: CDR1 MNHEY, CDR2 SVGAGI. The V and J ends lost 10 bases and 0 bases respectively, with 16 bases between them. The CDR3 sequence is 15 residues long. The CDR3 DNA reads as TGTGCCACCTCACTAGGGAGCTTCTCTGGAAACACCATATATTTT. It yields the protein CATSLGSFSGNTIYF.

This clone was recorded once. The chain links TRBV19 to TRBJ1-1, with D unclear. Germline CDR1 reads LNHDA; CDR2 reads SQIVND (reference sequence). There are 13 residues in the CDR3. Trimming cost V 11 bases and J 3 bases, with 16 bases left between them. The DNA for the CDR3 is TGTGCCTCGAAGGCCGGGATCTACACTGAAGCTTTCTTT. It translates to CASKAGIYTEAFF.

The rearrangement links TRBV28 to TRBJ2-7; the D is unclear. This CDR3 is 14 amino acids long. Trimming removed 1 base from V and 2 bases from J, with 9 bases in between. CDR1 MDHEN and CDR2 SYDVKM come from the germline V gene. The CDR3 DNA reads TGTGCCAGCAGTTTATTCGCAGGCGCCTACGAGCAGTACTTC. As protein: CASSLFAGAYEQYF.

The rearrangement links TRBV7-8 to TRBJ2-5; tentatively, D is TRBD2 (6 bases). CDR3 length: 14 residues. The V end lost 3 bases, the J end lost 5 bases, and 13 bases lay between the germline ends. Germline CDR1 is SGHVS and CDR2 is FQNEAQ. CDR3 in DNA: TGTGCCAGCAGCTTCGGGGGAAAATTTGAGACCCAGTACTTC. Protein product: CASSFGGKFETQYF.

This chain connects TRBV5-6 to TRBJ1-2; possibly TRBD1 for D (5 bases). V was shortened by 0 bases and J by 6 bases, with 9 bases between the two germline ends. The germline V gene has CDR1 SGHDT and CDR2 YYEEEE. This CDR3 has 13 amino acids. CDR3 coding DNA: TGTGCCAGCAGCTTGGCCCAAGGGGATGGCTACACCTTC. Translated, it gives CASSLAQGDGYTF.